A single T cell receptor beta chain is shown here with its context. Produced via immunoSEQ multiplex PCR; TCRdb's table is partial and in-frame only. Here the sample spans 400,000 or so clones, around 85% being singletons. The sample originates from a study of Ad26.COV2.S vaccination and SARS-CoV-2 variants. Treatment: around 19 received Ad26.COV2.S at low or high dose, single or two shots; about 5 received placebo; per-sample allocation not given. The samples date from day 63 after the first vaccine or placebo injection. The sequences come from peripheral blood, collected in a trial of Ad26.COV2.S vaccine versus placebo. The sequence derives from a person between 18 and 65 years old who received the Ad26.COV2.S COVID-19 vaccine or a placebo.

For the CDR3, the DNA is TGTGCCACCAGTGATTTTGAGCATGGCTACACCTTC. It specifies CATSDFEHGYTF. The chain couples TRBV24-1 to TRBJ1-2; D call uncertain. Germline values: CDR1 KGHDR, CDR2 SFDVKD. The CDR3 sequence is 12 residues long. V gave up 1 base and J gave up 6 bases, with 5 bases separating them.